This T cell receptor beta chain stems from a study of blood T cell repertoires in COVID-19. Study overall: From the United States, Italy and Spain came samples of acute and convalescent COVID-19. In each case, the material was cDNA or gDNA derived from T cells, B-cell-depleted T cells, or PBMCs.

V was pared by 5 bases and J by 6 bases, with 10 bases of the junction left unmatched. CDR1 and CDR2 (germline): SNHLY, FYNNEI. This CDR3 comprises 16 residues. The repertoire was sequenced with immunoSEQ multiplex PCR; TCRdb's copy has only in-frame clones and lacks some. The table includes 330,000 or so clones, roughly 84% detected once. The source is a woman in her twenties or thirties who had recovered from COVID-19. The sample consisted of PBMCs or T cells enriched from blood (not recorded which). V usage is TRBV2 and J usage is TRBJ2-7, with 13 bases fitting TRBD2. CDR3 nucleotide sequence: TGTGCCAGCAGTCCACGGACTAGCGGGAGATTAGGCGAGCAGTACTTC. It yields the protein CASSPRTSGRLGEQYF.